This T cell receptor beta chain was observed in a study of human T cells and chemical hapten exposure. Study-level background: The patch tests put 0.01% DPC on the skin of the upper back and were read 6 days later. Among samples, TCR yields varied mainly because of small differences in pooled library volume.

This CDR3 has 11 amino acids. Germline V CDR1 and CDR2: SGHTA, FQGNSA. The V gene lost 0 bases and the J gene lost 8 bases, with 4 bases spanning the gap. Within the library, unique molecular identifiers were attached to each individual cDNA molecule. TCRdb fed the RACE reads into MiXCR, producing one record per CDR3 protein. The table records around 300,000 distinct CDR3 sequences, approximately 5% of them present only once. The time point denotes: pre-sensitization, week 0. Treatment reported: therapeutic diphenylcyclopropenone sensitization with weekly scalp DPC. The sequencing used whole blood, collected in connection with sensitization to the hapten diphenylcyclopropenone (DPC). This receptor was taken from a woman between 18 and 29 years old with alopecia areata. Some clones in this sample may be carry-over from other donors' samples. This sequence joins TRBV7-2 and TRBJ1-1; no reliable D call. CDR3 in DNA: TGTGCCAGCAGCTTAGCCAGGGAAGCTTTCTTT. The encoded protein is CASSLAREAFF.